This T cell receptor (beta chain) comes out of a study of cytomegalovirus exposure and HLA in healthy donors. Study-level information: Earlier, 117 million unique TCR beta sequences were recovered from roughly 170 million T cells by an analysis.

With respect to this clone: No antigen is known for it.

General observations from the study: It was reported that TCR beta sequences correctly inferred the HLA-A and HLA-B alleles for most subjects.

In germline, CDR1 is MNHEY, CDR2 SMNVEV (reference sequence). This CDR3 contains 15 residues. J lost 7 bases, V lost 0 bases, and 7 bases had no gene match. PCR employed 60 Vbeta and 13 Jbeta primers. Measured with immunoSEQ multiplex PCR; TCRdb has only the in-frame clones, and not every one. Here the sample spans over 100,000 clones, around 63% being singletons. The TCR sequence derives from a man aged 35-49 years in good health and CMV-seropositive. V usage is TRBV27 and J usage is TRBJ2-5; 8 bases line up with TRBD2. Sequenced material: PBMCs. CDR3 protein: CASSLSGGAGGTQYF. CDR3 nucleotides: TGTGCCAGCAGTTTATCCGGGGGGGCGGGCGGGACCCAGTACTTC.